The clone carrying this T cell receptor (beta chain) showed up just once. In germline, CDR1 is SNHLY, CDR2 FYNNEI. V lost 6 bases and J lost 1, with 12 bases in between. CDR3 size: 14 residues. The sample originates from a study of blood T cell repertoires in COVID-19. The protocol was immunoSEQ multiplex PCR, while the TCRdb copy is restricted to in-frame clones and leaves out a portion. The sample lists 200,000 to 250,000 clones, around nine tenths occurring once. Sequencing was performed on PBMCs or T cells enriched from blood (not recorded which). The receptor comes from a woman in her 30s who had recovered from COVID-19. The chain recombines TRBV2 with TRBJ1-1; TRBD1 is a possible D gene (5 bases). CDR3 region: CASRGDSGNTEAFF. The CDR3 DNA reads TGTGCCAGCAGGGGGGATAGCGGGAACACTGAAGCTTTCTTT.